Shown below are 22 T cell receptor beta chains from a single sample sequenced in a study of T cell responses to AZD1222 COVID-19 vaccine. Repertoires were generated with immunoSEQ multiplex PCR, while TCRdb's copy carries only in-frame clones and drops some. Among about 120,000 clones listed, approximately 84% were seen once. Sequenced material: peripheral blood, taken on day 0 of AZD1222 vaccination. The receptors come from an adult in good health.

On this clone: The junction shows a germline mismatch at one end, possibly a read error. V gene TRBV28 combines with J gene TRBJ2-3; D perhaps matches TRBD1 (6 bases). CDR1 is MDHEN, CDR2 SYDVKM, per germline. The CDR3 extends over 14 amino acids. The CDR3, as DNA: TGTGCCAGCACTTTAGGACAGACCACAGATACGCAGTATTTT. Protein: CASTLGQTTDTQYF.

This chain uses TRBV27 with TRBJ2-1; 7 bases match TRBD1. This CDR3 has 15 amino acids. In germline, CDR1 is MNHEY, CDR2 SMNVEV (reference sequence). Trimming cost V 7 bases and J 9 bases; bases outside gene matches: 15. The CDR3 coding sequence is TGTGCCAGCACCCCCGACAGGGCTTCTGGTTTTGAGCAGTTCTTC. The encoded protein is CASTPDRASGFEQFF.

The chain joins TRBV5-4 to TRBJ2-3, with TRBD1 identical over 10 bases. V was clipped by 3 bases and J by 6 bases; unmatched bases: 4. The CDR3 sequence is 14 residues long. CDR1 is SGHNT, CDR2 YYREEE, per germline (reference sequence). The CDR3, as DNA: TGTGCCAGCAGCTCCGGGACAGGGGTGGATACGCAGTATTTT. As protein: CASSSGTGVDTQYF.

This sequence joins TRBV20-1 and TRBJ2-7; D not resolved. V was pared by 6 bases and J by 2 bases, with 8 bases between. CDR3 size: 11 residues. Germline V gene sequence: CDR1 DFQATT, CDR2 SNEGSKA (reference sequence). CDR3 amino acids: CSARRTYEQYF. CDR3 nucleotides: TGCAGTGCCAGGCGGACCTACGAGCAGTACTTC.

The chain carries TRBV28 and TRBJ2-2; D unclear. The CDR3 length is 14 residues. CDR1 and CDR2 from the germline V gene are MDHEN and SYDVKM. The V and J ends lost 10 bases and 0 bases respectively, with 12 bases between them. For the CDR3, the DNA is TGTGCCACCCTGTCCTTCGCGAACACCGGGGAGCTGTTTTTT. Protein: CATLSFANTGELFF.

In DNA, the CDR3 is TGTGCCAGCAGTTTTGGGTCGAGCTACACCTTC. Translating gives CASSFGSSYTF. The chain couples TRBV12-3 or TRBV12-4 to TRBJ1-2; D uncertain. The ends were cut back, 3 bases at V and 9 bases at J, with 8 bases in the middle. The CDR3 spans 11 residues.

This chain links TRBV30 with TRBJ1-5; D is possibly TRBD1 (6 bases). From germline, CDR1 is GTSNPN and CDR2 SVGIG (reference sequence). V lost 4 bases and J lost 0, with 16 bases in between. The CDR3 has 16 amino acids. Here the CDR3 DNA reads TGTGCCTGGACCACCCAGGGGATAAATAGCAATCAGCCCCAGCATTTT. As protein: CAWTTQGINSNQPQHF. Full variable domain (remainder filled in from reference TRBV30 and TRBJ1-5): SQTIHQWPATLVQPVGSPLSLECTVEGTSNPNLYWYRQAAGRGLQLLFYSVGIGQISSEVPQNLSASRPQDRQFILSSKKLLLSDSGFYLCAWTTQGINSNQPQHFGDGTRLSIL.

The chain combines TRBV10-3 with TRBJ2-2; the match to TRBD1 covers 11 bases. Germline V gives CDR1 ENHRY, CDR2 SYGVKD. V shed 4 bases, J shed 6 bases, and the junction held 10 bases outside the gene matches. This CDR3 has 17 amino acids. CDR3 protein: CAISGLGQGASPGELFF. As DNA, the CDR3 is TGTGCCATCAGTGGGCTTGGACAGGGGGCATCCCCCGGGGAGCTGTTTTTT.

The rearrangement uses TRBV6-5 and TRBJ2-1, with 16 bases fitting TRBD2. CDR1 is MNHEY and CDR2 is SVGAGI in the germline V gene. V shed 10 bases and J 9 bases; nucleotides not matched to a gene: 9. The CDR3 extends over 15 amino acids. For the CDR3, the DNA is TGTGCCACCGGGACTAGCGGGGGGGCCGTGGGTGAGCAGTTCTTC. Amino acids: CATGTSGGAVGEQFF.

The rearrangement links TRBV6-5 to TRBJ1-1; the match to TRBD1 covers 7 bases. Germline loops: CDR1 MNHEY, CDR2 SVGAGI. This CDR3 spans 16 amino acids. The ends lost 0 bases at V and 1 base at J; junction bases unmatched: 5. CDR3 sequence: CASSYSYRGSNTEAFF. The CDR3 region has the DNA TGTGCCAGCAGTTACTCCTACAGGGGCTCGAACACTGAAGCTTTCTTT.

V gene TRBV13 combines with J gene TRBJ2-2; possibly TRBD2 for D (6 bases). CDR1 PRHDT and CDR2 FYEKMQ come from the germline V gene (reference sequence). V was shortened by 5 bases and J by 1 base, with 11 bases between the two germline ends. CDR3 length: 15 residues. CDR3 protein: CASSVLAMNTGELFF. DNA of the CDR3: TGTGCCAGCAGCGTCCTAGCGATGAACACCGGGGAGCTGTTTTTT.

The chain recombines TRBV27 with TRBJ1-1; 7 positions match TRBD1. CDR1 MNHEY and CDR2 SMNVEV come from the germline V gene (reference sequence). The ends lost 4 bases at V and 1 base at J; junction bases unmatched: 6. This CDR3 region has 15 residues. This CDR3 reads CASSSAGTANTEAFF. CDR3 in DNA: TGTGCCAGCAGTTCCGCCGGGACAGCGAACACTGAAGCTTTCTTT.

The chain recombines TRBV4-2 with TRBJ1-1, with D possibly being TRBD1 (5 bases). The V gene lost 4 bases and the J gene lost 5 bases, with 8 bases spanning the gap. Germline CDR1 LGHNA, CDR2 YNFKEQ. This CDR3 region has 12 residues. The chain's CDR3 is CASSRQMTEAFF. The CDR3 DNA sequence: TGTGCCAGCAGCCGACAGATGACTGAAGCTTTCTTT.

The CDR3 loop is CASSPSGIGANVLTF. In DNA, the CDR3 is TGTGCCAGCAGTCCTAGCGGGATCGGGGCCAACGTCCTGACTTTC. V gene TRBV6-5 combines with J gene TRBJ2-6; TRBD2 matches at 9 bases. With V trimmed by 5 bases and J by 4 bases, 3 bases remained unmatched. This CDR3 comprises 15 residues. CDR1 MNHEY and CDR2 SVGAGI come from the germline V gene.

This clone was observed a few times. V and J are TRBV11-2 and TRBJ2-7; D not resolved. V was shortened by 7 bases and J by 4 bases, with 11 bases between the two germline ends. CDR1 is SGHAT and CDR2 is FQNNGV in the germline V gene. The CDR3 contains 12 residues. CDR3 sequence (DNA): TGTGCCAGCAATGCTTCCCCGTACGAGCAGTACTTC. Amino acids: CASNASPYEQYF.

Only one count was recorded for this clone. The chain joins TRBV27 to TRBJ2-1; D not certain. Germline CDR1 is MNHEY and CDR2 is SMNVEV (reference sequence). The CDR3 extends over 13 amino acids. Deletions cut 3 bases from V and 4 bases from J, with 7 bases between. The CDR3 DNA sequence: TGTGCCAGCAGTTTCACATTATACAATGAGCAGTTCTTC. Residues: CASSFTLYNEQFF.

The chain links TRBV19 to TRBJ1-1; D is uncertain. Trimming took off 3 bases at V and 4 bases at J, with 9 bases between the two ends. CDR3 length equals 13 residues. CDR1 is LNHDA and CDR2 is SQIVND in the germline V gene (reference sequence). Here the CDR3 DNA reads TGTGCCAGTAGTATTGTCGCGAGCACTGAAGCTTTCTTT. Translation gives CASSIVASTEAFF.

The rearrangement uses TRBV15 and TRBJ2-3, with 8 bases matching TRBD2. V gave up 0 bases and J gave up 4 bases; unmatched junction bases: 6. In germline, CDR1 is LNHNV, CDR2 YYDKDF (reference sequence). The CDR3 spans 16 residues. The CDR3 nucleotides read TGTGCCACCAGCAGAGATGGAGCGGGAGCGGCAGATACGCAGTATTTT. Protein product: CATSRDGAGAADTQYF.

J is TRBJ1-5 and V is TRBV4-1; D remains ambiguous. V was pared by 0 bases and J by 3 bases, with 9 bases between. Germline CDR1 MGHRA, CDR2 YSYEKL. The CDR3 has 15 amino acids. The CDR3 DNA reads TGCGCCAGCAGCCAAGATCGCCAGCTCAATCAGCCCCAGCATTTT. Protein product: CASSQDRQLNQPQHF.

The chain is built from TRBV2 and TRBJ1-2, with D maybe TRBD1 (6 bases). The length of the CDR3 is 15 residues. Trimming left V 7 bases short and J 4 bases short, with 19 bases between. Germline V gene lookup returns CDR1 SNHLY and CDR2 FYNNEI. CDR3 DNA sequence: TGTGCCAGCAACGAGGGGTTTGGACAGCCCTATGGCTACACCTTC. Amino acid sequence: CASNEGFGQPYGYTF. The full variable domain, completed using reference TRBV2 and TRBJ1-2, is EPEVTQTPSHQVTQMGQEVILRCVPISNHLYFYWYRQILGQKVEFLVSFYNNEISEKSEIFDDQFSVERPDGSNFTLKIRSTKLEDSAMYFCASNEGFGQPYGYTFGSGTRLTVV.

The chain carries TRBV28 and TRBJ1-2; perhaps TRBD1 as D (5 bases). The CDR3 contains 14 residues. The germline V gene encodes CDR1 MDHEN and CDR2 SYDVKM. Trimming removed 6 bases at V and 1 base at J, with 12 bases between. The CDR3 bases are TGTGCCAGCAGCCCGGGGGGGAGTAACTATGGCTACACCTTC. It codes for CASSPGGSNYGYTF.

The rearrangement uses TRBV5-1 and TRBJ2-5; a possible D gene is TRBD1 (5 bases). From germline, CDR1 is SGHRS and CDR2 YFSETQ. The ends were cut back, 4 bases at V and 7 bases at J, with 14 bases in the middle. The CDR3 runs 13 residues. The DNA of the CDR3 is TGCGCCAGCAGCCTAGACAGAGAGTCGACCCAGTACTTC. Protein sequence: CASSLDRESTQYF.